This T cell receptor (beta chain) comes out of a study of T cell responses to AZD1222 COVID-19 vaccine. Points from the study as a whole: The donor group comprised mostly white British people and more females; the analysis possibly underestimated clonal diversity.

This clone was seen a single time. Antigen unknown. The assay was immunoSEQ multiplex PCR, and TCRdb's table has in-frame clones only and misses some. The repertoire has roughly 110,000 clones, about 89% of them found once; the top ten carry roughly 4.5%. The germline CDR1 and CDR2 sequences are SGDLS and YYNGEE. This CDR3 comprises 16 residues. Germline trimming cut 3 bases from V and 0 bases from J; bases unmatched to any gene: 6. This specimen consisted of peripheral blood, obtained on day 0 of AZD1222 vaccination. The chain is built from TRBV9 and TRBJ1-3; 7 bases are a match to TRBD1. This clonotype was obtained from an adult in good health. The CDR3 DNA reads as TGTGCCAGCAGCGACCAGACAGGGAGCTCTGGAAACACCATATATTTT. Its protein is CASSDQTGSSGNTIYF. Combining the CDR3 with reference TRBV9 and TRBJ1-3 gives the whole variable domain DSGVTQTPKHLITATGQRVTLRCSPRSGDLSVYWYQQSLDQGLQFLIQYYNGEERAKGNILERFSAQQFPDLHSELNLSSLELGDSALYFCASSDQTGSSGNTIYFGEGSWLTVV.